The sequence of this T cell receptor beta chain was determined in a study of shared clonotypes between healthy human individuals. This clone was observed a handful of times. CD45RO negativity and positive selection for CCR7 defined naive CD8 cells, a population that excluded terminally differentiated effector memory CD45RA+ cells. Data came from immunoSEQ multiplex PCR; TCRdb stores just in-frame clones and leaves some out. The sample carries some 2.1 million clones, 93% recorded once. This receptor was identified in a man aged 18 to 30 in good health. Some clones in this sample may be carry-over from other donors' samples. The sequencing input was naive CD8+ T cells from PBMCs.

In DNA form, the CDR3 reads TGTGCCAGCAGCTTATATTACCCCGGGACAGAACTCTACGAGCAGTACTTC. Translation gives CASSLYYPGTELYEQYF. This chain links TRBV5-4 with TRBJ2-7, with TRBD1 matching 7 bases. The junction had 14 bases not matched to a gene; V was cut back by 2 bases and J by 3 bases. The CDR3 loop spans 17 amino acids. From germline, CDR1 is SGHNT and CDR2 YYREEE (reference sequence).